This T cell receptor (beta chain) comes out of a study of CD8+ T cells in alopecia areata. CDR1 is MNHEY, CDR2 SVGAGI, per germline. This CDR3 region has 14 residues. Trimming shortened V by 5 bases and J by 0 bases, and 11 bases separated the two germline ends. Patients with alopecia areata provided lesional scalp punch biopsies as well as peripheral blood. PBMC-derived CD4+ and CD8+ T cells were sorted. This clone was detected ten times or more. Its antigen is unidentified. Whole-study findings and limits: Researchers reported that TCR sharing among patients proved less clear than in mice, possibly HLA-linked.

Extracted from the samples, RNA was reverse transcribed into cDNA to serve as the sequencing template. Method: immunoSEQ multiplex PCR; TCRdb's copy keeps in-frame clones and lacks some. This sample carries roughly 180,000 clones, roughly 63% of them seen once, and the ten largest clones take around 1.8%. The chain recombines TRBV6-5 with TRBJ2-7, with D perhaps matching TRBD1 (6 bases). Sequenced material: CD4+ T cells sorted from blood, taken at week 0. This sequence was found in a human donor with alopecia areata. CDR3 sequence: CASSDRWSSYEQYF. In DNA, the CDR3 is TGTGCCAGCAGTGACAGGTGGAGCTCCTACGAGCAGTACTTC.